These 18 T cell receptor beta chains were sequenced from one sample in a study of T cell responses to AZD1222 COVID-19 vaccine. Here immunoSEQ multiplex PCR was the method, and the copy in TCRdb shows in-frame clones only, minus some. The data show over 95,000 clones, around nine tenths seen once. The source was peripheral blood, collected 28 days after the second AZD1222 dose. The receptors derive from an adult who received the AZD1222 COVID-19 vaccine.

The chain couples TRBV19 to TRBJ1-5; 9 nucleotides align to TRBD1. The length of the CDR3 is 14 residues. V gave up 8 bases and J gave up 3 bases; unmatched junction bases: 5. From germline, CDR1 is LNHDA and CDR2 SQIVND (reference sequence). The CDR3 sequence is CASRRTGDNQPQHF. The DNA for the CDR3 is TGTGCCAGTCGCAGGACAGGGGACAATCAGCCCCAGCATTTT.

This clone appeared a single time. The CDR3 loop reads CASSQERGTYNEQFF. DNA for the CDR3: TGCGCCAGCAGCCAAGAGCGCGGAACCTACAATGAGCAGTTCTTC. The chain is built from TRBV4-1 and TRBJ2-1; no clear D. Germline lookup yields CDR1 MGHRA and CDR2 YSYEKL. This CDR3 spans 15 amino acids. V was trimmed by 0 bases and J by 2 bases, leaving 8 bases between them.

This clone was observed once. V and J are TRBV19 and TRBJ2-7; the match to TRBD1 covers 10 bases. This CDR3 spans 13 amino acids. CDR1 and CDR2 from the germline V gene are LNHDA and SQIVND (reference sequence). V trimming: 5 bases; J trimming: 11 bases; junction bases outside the gene matches: 9. DNA of the CDR3: TGTGCCAGTAGTCAACAGACAGGGGGCGCGAAGTACTTC. It translates to CASSQQTGGAKYF.

V usage is TRBV25-1 and J usage is TRBJ2-1, with D perhaps given as TRBD1 or TRBD2 (5 bases each). The germline gives CDR1 MGHDK, CDR2 SYGVNS. CDR3 length: 14 residues. V was shortened by 3 bases and J by 9 bases, with 15 bases between the two germline ends. CDR3 region: CASSEGVGLSEQFF. CDR3 nucleotides: TGTGCCAGCAGTGAGGGGGTGGGATTGAGTGAGCAGTTCTTC.

V gene TRBV21-1 combines with J gene TRBJ1-2; TRBD1, the table's D call, was not compared with the DNA. TRBV21-1 is an annotated pseudogene. The CDR3 extends over 19 amino acids. The CDR3, as DNA: TGTGCCAGCAGCACCCAAAGCGACAGGTCGTCTCGTTCCGGCTATGGCTACACCTTC. Protein product: CASSTQSDRSSRSGYGYTF.

This clone was detected a few times. In DNA, the CDR3 is TGTGCCAGCAGTCCCGGGACAGGCCACCGGCAGCCCCAGCATTTT. Its protein is CASSPGTGHRQPQHF. The genes are TRBV7-8 and TRBJ1-5; 8 nucleotides match TRBD1. Trimming at V came to 6 bases and at J to 7 bases, leaving 11 bases not matched to a gene. The CDR3 loop spans 15 amino acids. Germline CDR1 is SGHVS and CDR2 is FQNEAQ.

The rearrangement joins TRBV7-3 to TRBJ2-2; possibly TRBD1 for D (5 bases). The CDR3 covers 14 residues. Germline V gene sequence: CDR1 SGHTA, CDR2 FQGTGA. Trimming left V 0 bases short and J 5 bases short, with 7 bases between. CDR3 amino acids: CASSLTSGTGELFF. The CDR3 nucleotides are TGTGCCAGCAGCTTAACCTCAGGGACCGGGGAGCTGTTTTTT.

This clone was counted a single time. V gene TRBV7-9 combines with J gene TRBJ1-2; 8 bases align to TRBD1. The CDR3 consists of 15 residues. The ends lost 0 bases at V and 6 bases at J; junction bases unmatched: 6. The germline CDR1 and CDR2 sequences are SEHNR and FQNEAQ (reference sequence). The CDR3, as DNA: TGTGCCAGCAGCTTAGCGGGCTCAGGGGGCGATGGCTACACCTTC. It encodes CASSLAGSGGDGYTF.

J is TRBJ2-2 and V is TRBV5-1; TRBD2 agrees at 10 bases. The CDR3 totals 15 residues. Germline lookup yields CDR1 SGHRS and CDR2 YFSETQ. After removal of 3 bases from V and 5 bases from J, the junction contained 4 bases not matched to a gene. The CDR3 sequence is CASSSSGSDTGELFF. In nucleotides, the CDR3 is TGCGCCAGCAGCTCTAGCGGGAGCGATACCGGGGAGCTGTTTTTT.

This chain uses TRBV7-9 with TRBJ1-2, with no clear D. CDR1 and CDR2 from the germline V gene are SEHNR and FQNEAQ (reference sequence). This CDR3 is 15 amino acids long. V was pared by 8 bases and J by 1 base, with 17 bases between. The CDR3 DNA is TGTGCCAGCGGTCGAGACGGATTGATTAACTATGGCTACACCTTC. It is translated as CASGRDGLINYGYTF.

The chain carries TRBV7-9 and TRBJ2-2; D is possibly TRBD2 (5 bases). V was trimmed by 4 bases and J by 4 bases, leaving 13 bases between them. The CDR3 spans 15 residues. Germline values: CDR1 SEHNR, CDR2 FQNEAQ (reference sequence). Here the CDR3 reads CASSSRVFGTGELFF. CDR3 nucleotides: TGTGCCAGCAGCTCGAGGGTATTTGGCACCGGGGAGCTGTTTTTT.

This clone was seen only a few times. The V call is TRBV5-1, the J call TRBJ1-1, with no clear D. V gave up 5 bases and J gave up 2 bases, with 10 bases separating them. Germline-derived CDR1 and CDR2 are SGHRS and YFSETQ. This CDR3 has 13 amino acids. CDR3 in DNA: TGCGCCAGCAGGGCTTCAGTAAACACTGAAGCTTTCTTT. This sequence encodes CASRASVNTEAFF.

This clone was recorded only once. The rearrangement uses TRBV5-1 and TRBJ2-7; D is uncertain. Trimming stripped 4 bases from V and 3 bases from J, with 14 bases between. CDR3 length: 14 residues. In germline, CDR1 is SGHRS, CDR2 YFSETQ. CDR3 residues: CASSKRDPLYEQYF. CDR3 nucleotides: TGCGCCAGCAGCAAAAGGGATCCCCTCTACGAGCAGTACTTC.

The CDR3 sequence: CASTLRGRVNTYNEQFF. The CDR3 DNA is TGTGCCAGCACCCTTAGGGGGAGGGTAAATACATACAATGAGCAGTTCTTC. The genes are TRBV27 and TRBJ2-1, with D perhaps matching TRBD2 (7 bases). From germline, CDR1 is MNHEY and CDR2 SMNVEV (reference sequence). The CDR3 loop spans 17 amino acids. V was trimmed by 7 bases and J by 4 bases, leaving 23 bases between them.

The V gene is TRBV6-4, the J gene TRBJ2-2; D tentatively fits TRBD1 or TRBD2 (5 bases each). CDR1 is MRHNA and CDR2 is SNTAGT in the germline V gene. CDR3 length: 12 amino acids. V dropped 7 bases and J dropped 4 bases, with 7 bases sitting between them. DNA of the CDR3: TGTGCCAGCAAAGGGACCACCGGGGAGCTGTTTTTT. This sequence encodes CASKGTTGELFF.

The chain is built from TRBV7-8 and TRBJ1-1; TRBD1 is a possible D gene (5 bases). The length of the CDR3 is 13 residues. Germline loops: CDR1 SGHVS, CDR2 FQNEAQ. V lost 0 bases, J lost 11 bases, and 13 bases lay in between. CDR3: CASSLAQERGAFF. In DNA, the CDR3 is TGTGCCAGCAGCTTAGCACAGGAGCGGGGGGCTTTCTTT.

The chain couples TRBV28 to TRBJ1-2; D ambiguous. V lost 2 bases, J lost 5 bases, and 12 bases lay in between. Germline assignment: CDR1 MDHEN and CDR2 SYDVKM. This CDR3 contains 14 residues. This chain's CDR3 is CASSLHSDTYGYTF. In DNA, the CDR3 is TGTGCCAGCAGTTTACATTCCGATACTTATGGCTACACCTTC.

This chain uses TRBV15 with TRBJ1-1; D gene uncertain. Germline CDR1 is LNHNV and CDR2 is YYDKDF (reference sequence). V was shortened by 5 bases and J by 1 base, with 8 bases between the two germline ends. The CDR3 spans 13 residues. DNA for the CDR3: TGTGCCACCAGCGAGTGGGGGAACACTGAAGCTTTCTTT. Translating it yields CATSEWGNTEAFF.